The clone carrying this T cell receptor beta chain has just one count. Germline V CDR1 and CDR2: SGHRS, YFSETQ. V was pared by 4 bases and J by 2 bases, with 11 bases of the junction left unmatched. The CDR3 loop spans 18 amino acids. This sample stems from a study of blood T cell repertoires in COVID-19. On the study more broadly: Collection of acute and convalescent COVID-19 samples took place in the United States, Italy and Spain. From T cells, B-cell-depleted T cells, or PBMCs came the material, which was cDNA or gDNA.

Original processing methods: Scientists estimated how many nucleated cells there were by amplifying reference gene primers. Using immunoSEQ multiplex PCR, the repertoire was profiled, and TCRdb retains in-frame clones only, with some absent. Clone size and the V and J calls come from that table; the DNA yielded D and trimming. The sample holds around 110,000 clones; approximately 80% are singletons and the top ten take roughly 13%. The sequencing input was peripheral blood. This TCR derives from a woman aged 55-69 years with acute or convalescent COVID-19. The chain recombines TRBV5-1 with TRBJ2-3; 12 nucleotides match TRBD2. The CDR3 loop is CASSTAGLAGGHTDTQYF. The CDR3 coding sequence is TGCGCCAGCAGCACAGCCGGGCTAGCGGGAGGGCACACAGATACGCAGTATTTT.